This T cell receptor beta chain was profiled in a study of blood T cell repertoires in COVID-19. Original data processing: Reference gene primer amplification gave nucleated cell count estimates. Profiled with immunoSEQ multiplex PCR; TCRdb holds only in-frame clones, not every one. For V, J and clone size, that table is used; D and trimming come from the DNA. The table has fewer than 35,000 clones, about 85% seen once. The source material was peripheral blood. The receptor was derived from a man in his fifties with active or convalescent COVID-19.

The CDR3 DNA reads TGTGCCAGCAGCCACAGGGGGATCTTAAATCAGCCCCAGCATTTT. This gives the protein CASSHRGILNQPQHF. The rearrangement joins TRBV2 to TRBJ1-5; 8 nucleotides match TRBD1. The CDR3 contains 15 residues. Germline CDR1 is SNHLY and CDR2 is FYNNEI. Unmatched junction bases numbered 8, after V lost 6 bases and J lost 4 bases.